One and the same sample provided the 4 T cell receptor beta chains below, sequenced in a study of cytomegalovirus exposure and HLA in healthy donors (dated by TCRdb to about 2017). The protocol used for the library was the immunoSEQ multiplex PCR assay. The multiplex PCR relied on a mix of 60 forward primers for TCR Vbeta segments and 13 reverse primers for TCR Jbeta segments. TCRdb took over this immuneACCESS table, retaining in-frame rearrangements with V and J assigned. Such tables are incomplete; in checked studies, under half of the missing clones stem from an unresolved V gene, and the remainder is unexplained. The sample includes 150,000 to 200,000 clones, with nearly 80% observed a single time. Roughly 6% of the sample lies in the top ten. Sequenced material: PBMCs. The source of these receptors is a woman aged 25 to 39 in good health and CMV-seropositive.

The chain has TRBV7-9 and TRBJ1-2; D unclear. The CDR3 spans 15 residues. The germline CDR1 and CDR2 sequences are SEHNR and FQNEAQ (reference sequence). V gave up 1 base and J gave up 8 bases, with 17 bases separating them. As DNA, the CDR3 is TGTGCCAGCAGCTTAGTAGGCTCAGTTTTGACAGGCTACACCTTC. This translates into CASSLVGSVLTGYTF.

The gene calls are TRBV6-6 and TRBJ1-4, with 7 bases aligning to TRBD1. V was clipped by 5 bases and J by 5 bases; unmatched bases: 5. The V gene's germline CDR1 is MNHNY and CDR2 SVGAGI (reference sequence). This CDR3 is built from 14 residues. Here the CDR3 reads CASSQTGPNEKLFF. CDR3 sequence (DNA): TGTGCCAGCAGTCAGACAGGGCCAAATGAAAAACTGTTTTTT.

The J gene is TRBJ2-1, the V gene TRBV7-2, with D unresolved. The germline V gene encodes CDR1 SGHTA and CDR2 FQGNSA. The CDR3 length is 14 residues. V lost 3 bases and J lost 0, with 6 bases in between. The CDR3 DNA reads as TGTGCCAGCAGCTTCGCTAGCTCCTACAATGAGCAGTTCTTC. This sequence encodes CASSFASSYNEQFF.

J is TRBJ1-6 and V is TRBV6-5; 8 bases align to TRBD1. Germline CDR1 is MNHEY and CDR2 is SVGAGI. This CDR3 has 16 residues. The V and J ends lost 2 bases and 10 bases, in that order; junction bases with no gene match: 10. CDR3 residues: CASSYLSTGEGSPLHF. CDR3 nucleotides: TGTGCCAGCAGTTACCTGTCGACAGGGGAAGGGTCACCCCTCCACTTT.